Following are 23 T cell receptor beta chains from one sample sequenced in a study of CD8+CD57+ T cells in acquired aplastic anemia. Patients included in sequencing had previously demonstrated CD8+CD57+ cell expansion by flow cytometry. Both TCR beta VDJ combination and CDR3 sequence profiling were carried out. Genomic DNA was the template for this profiling. TCRdb re-analysed the reads in MiXCR, keeping a single row per CDR3 protein. The profile shows 200,000 or so distinct CDR3 sequences, roughly half of them singletons. Sequenced input: sorted CD4+, CD8+, or CD8+CD57+ T cells (not recorded which) from PBMCs. All receptors come from a human donor with aplastic anemia.

V usage is TRBV7-2 and J usage is TRBJ2-5; 11 bases agree with TRBD2. Germline CDR1 SGHTA, CDR2 FQGNSA. The trim removed 5 bases at V and 5 bases at J, leaving 7 bases unmatched. The CDR3 length is 15 residues. As DNA, the CDR3 is TGTGCCAGCAGCACGTATAGCGGGAGGGGCGAGACCCAGTACTTC. This encodes CASSTYSGRGETQYF.

V is TRBV28 and J is TRBJ2-7; 9 positions match TRBD2. The CDR3 has 14 amino acids. Germline lookup yields CDR1 MDHEN and CDR2 SYDVKM. With 3 bases clipped from V and 3 bases from J, the junction kept 3 bases outside the gene matches. The CDR3 coding sequence is TGTGCCAGCAGTTTCCCTAGCGGGGTCTACGAGCAGTACTTC. This gives the protein CASSFPSGVYEQYF.

This clonotype has just a few counts. V usage is TRBV5-1 and J usage is TRBJ1-6, with unresolved D. Germline V lookup: CDR1 SGHRS, CDR2 YFSETQ. The V gene lost 6 bases and the J gene lost 7 bases, with 17 bases spanning the gap. The CDR3 covers 15 residues. The CDR3 loop is CASTLNGLRNSPLHF. In nucleotides, the CDR3 is TGCGCCAGCACCCTGAATGGCCTACGGAATTCACCCCTCCACTTT.

The sample holds a few counts of this clonotype. The chain joins TRBV18 to TRBJ1-2; D perhaps matches TRBD1 (5 bases). The CDR3 spans 12 residues. Germline CDR1 is KGHSH and CDR2 is LQKENI. V lost 6 bases and J lost 8, with 13 bases in between. CDR3 protein: CASSPGGDGYTF. The CDR3 region has the DNA TGTGCCAGCTCCCCGGGGGGGGACGGCTACACCTTC.

The table lists this clonotype with many counts. The rearrangement links TRBV10-1 to TRBJ2-3; the match to TRBD2 covers 14 bases. The CDR3 runs 19 residues. V lost 2 bases to trimming and J lost 6 bases; unmatched junction nucleotides: 13. Germline CDR1 WNHNN, CDR2 SYGVQD (reference sequence). The DNA for the CDR3 is TGCGCCAGCAGTGAGACTCCCCCAGGGACTAGCGGGAGAATGGATACGCAGTATTTT. It translates to CASSETPPGTSGRMDTQYF.

The chain is built from TRBV7-2 and TRBJ2-5, with unresolved D. This CDR3 contains 14 residues. V lost 1 base to trimming and J lost 5 bases, with 11 bases between them. The V gene's germline CDR1 is SGHTA and CDR2 FQGNSA. The CDR3 loop reads CASSLVGPGETQYF. CDR3 in DNA: TGTGCCAGCAGCTTAGTCGGACCTGGGGAGACCCAGTACTTC.

This clonotype was seen at least ten times. The gene calls are TRBV24-1 and TRBJ2-1, with D possibly matching TRBD1 (6 bases). Trimming took off 1 base at V and 8 bases at J, with 8 bases between the two ends. In germline, CDR1 is KGHDR, CDR2 SFDVKD. CDR3 size: 13 residues. CDR3 residues: CATSDFQGHEQFF. The CDR3 bases are TGTGCCACCAGTGATTTTCAGGGGCATGAGCAGTTCTTC.

The chain carries TRBV24-1 and TRBJ2-1, with no clear D. CDR3 size: 14 residues. The V gene lost 0 bases and the J gene lost 9 bases, with 11 bases spanning the gap. CDR1 is KGHDR, CDR2 SFDVKD, per germline. Here the CDR3 reads CATSDLRYGFEQFF. The CDR3 nucleotides are TGTGCCACCAGTGATTTGCGGTACGGGTTTGAGCAGTTCTTC.

V is TRBV5-1 and J is TRBJ2-2; 7 bases fit TRBD1. The CDR3 contains 17 residues. The trim removed 2 bases at V and 2 bases at J, leaving 9 bases unmatched. From germline, CDR1 is SGHRS and CDR2 YFSETQ. The CDR3 spells CASSFGLRGPNTGELFF. Here the CDR3 DNA reads TGCGCCAGCAGCTTCGGTCTGAGGGGGCCCAACACCGGGGAGCTGTTTTTT.

As to this clonotype: The junction and the germline gene differ at one end; a read error may be behind it. The chain uses TRBV7-2 and TRBJ2-7, with a tentative D call TRBD1 (5 bases). CDR3 size: 15 residues. Germline CDR1 is SGHTA and CDR2 is FQGNSA. The CDR3, as DNA: TGCGCCAGCAGGGTCAGTATCCAGGGAAGGCCCGAGCAGTACTTC. This codes for CASRVSIQGRPEQYF.

This clonotype was recorded many times. The chain joins TRBV7-9 to TRBJ2-1, with TRBD2 matching over 7 bases. CDR1 is SEHNR and CDR2 is FQNEAQ in the germline V gene (reference sequence). V dropped 5 bases and J dropped 6; count of bases not matched to a gene: 10. The CDR3 extends over 15 amino acids. CDR3: CASSPPLAVGNEQFF. CDR3 sequence (DNA): TGTGCCAGCAGCCCCCCTCTAGCGGTGGGCAATGAGCAGTTCTTC.

V usage is TRBV5-1 and J usage is TRBJ1-6; 8 nucleotides align to TRBD1. The germline V gene encodes CDR1 SGHRS and CDR2 YFSETQ. This CDR3 is 14 amino acids long. The V segment lost 4 bases and the J segment 5 bases; nucleotides outside the gene matches: 2. CDR3 nucleotide sequence: TGCGCCAGCAGCCAGGGACAGGATAATTCACCCCTCCACTTT. This encodes CASSQGQDNSPLHF.

This chain joins TRBV19 and TRBJ1-1; 9 bases align to TRBD1. Germline CDR1 LNHDA, CDR2 SQIVND (reference sequence). Trimming removed 7 bases from V and 1 base from J; junction bases left unmatched: 7. The CDR3 runs 15 residues. This CDR3 is CASTAGQGWNTEAFF. The DNA for the CDR3 is TGTGCCAGTACTGCGGGACAGGGTTGGAACACTGAAGCTTTCTTT. Complete variable domain (other parts from reference TRBV19 and TRBJ1-1): DGGITQSPKYLFRKEGQNVTLSCEQNLNHDAMYWYRQDPGQGLRLIYYSQIVNDFQKGDIAEGYSVSREKKESFPLTVTSAQKNPTAFYLCASTAGQGWNTEAFFGQGTRLTVV.

The rearrangement joins TRBV3-1 to TRBJ2-7, with TRBD1 matching 8 bases. J was trimmed by 0 bases and V by 4 bases; bases with no gene match: 11. Germline lookup yields CDR1 LGHDT and CDR2 YNNKEL (reference sequence). This CDR3 has 17 amino acids. CDR3 sequence: CASSPFSRDRFSYEQYF. The DNA for the CDR3 is TGTGCCAGCAGCCCATTCTCCCGGGACAGGTTCTCCTACGAGCAGTACTTC.

This clonotype was seen a handful of times. The chain combines TRBV7-6 with TRBJ2-2, with 8 bases aligning to TRBD2. Germline V gene sequence: CDR1 SGHVS, CDR2 FNYEAQ. V trimming: 5 bases; J trimming: 0 bases; junction bases outside the gene matches: 2. The CDR3 runs to 15 residues. CDR3 sequence (DNA): TGTGCCAGCAGCCTGGGACTAGCGAACACCGGGGAGCTGTTTTTT. Protein sequence: CASSLGLANTGELFF.

On this clonotype itself: Sequence at one end of the junction differs from germline and may be a read error. The chain links TRBV7-9 to TRBJ1-6, with D tentatively TRBD1 (5 bases). Germline CDR1 is SEHNR and CDR2 is FQNEAQ (reference sequence). The length of the CDR3 is 15 residues. Here the CDR3 reads CASSLMGGGNSPLHF. CDR3 DNA sequence: TGTGCCAGTAGCTTAATGGGGGGAGGTAATTCACCCCTCCACTTT. The whole variable domain, remainder taken from reference TRBV7-9 and TRBJ1-6, is DTGVSQNPRHKITKRGQNVTFRCDPISEHNRLYWYRQTLGQGPEFLTYFQNEAQLEKSRLLSDRFSAERPKGSFSTLEIQRTEQGDSAMYLCASSLMGGGNSPLHFGNGTRLTVT.

V usage is TRBV9 and J usage is TRBJ2-7; perhaps D is TRBD1 or TRBD2 (5 bases each). The CDR3 is made up of 14 amino acids. Per the germline V gene, CDR1 is SGDLS and CDR2 is YYNGEE. Trimming left V 0 bases short and J 4 bases short, with 11 bases between. The CDR3 bases are TGTGCCAGCAGCGTAGCGGGGTGGGGGTACGAGCAGTACTTC. It is translated as CASSVAGWGYEQYF.

This clonotype was found once. The V and J genes are TRBV24-1 and TRBJ2-7, with 8 bases aligning to TRBD2. This CDR3 spans 15 amino acids. Unmatched junction bases numbered 8, after V lost 6 bases and J lost 2 bases. CDR1 is KGHDR, CDR2 SFDVKD, per germline. CDR3 sequence: CATSRPLAGTYEQYF. CDR3 bases: TGTGCCACCAGTCGACCCTTAGCGGGGACCTACGAGCAGTACTTC.

The chain employs TRBV7-6 and TRBJ2-1; D is uncertain. Germline-derived CDR1 and CDR2 are SGHVS and FNYEAQ. This CDR3 comprises 12 residues. V was pared by 2 bases and J by 8 bases, with 7 bases between. The CDR3 region has the DNA TGTGCCAGCAGCTTACGCGTCGATGAGCAGTTCTTC. This encodes CASSLRVDEQFF.

This clonotype was picked up many times. The rearrangement joins TRBV18 to TRBJ2-5; D uncertain. Trimming left V 0 bases short and J 1 base short, with 3 bases between. Germline V lookup: CDR1 KGHSH, CDR2 LQKENI. CDR3 length: 13 residues. The CDR3 nucleotides read TGTGCCAGCTCACCACCGACCCAAGAGACCCAGTACTTC. Its translation is CASSPPTQETQYF.

The V and J genes are TRBV5-4 and TRBJ1-1, with no clear D. Germline values: CDR1 SGHNT, CDR2 YYREEE (reference sequence). Trimming pared 7 bases from V and 7 bases from J, leaving 17 bases between. This CDR3 comprises 13 residues. Written as DNA, the CDR3 is TGTGCCAGCGGAGGAGGGATGGTTAGTGAAGCTTTCTTT. Protein sequence: CASGGGMVSEAFF.

A word on this clonotype: A much larger clone is a single base away; this may be a read error. The J gene is TRBJ2-6, the V gene TRBV5-1; perhaps D is TRBD1 or TRBD2 (5 bases each). The V gene's germline CDR1 is SGHRS and CDR2 YFSETQ. The CDR3 is 18 residues long. The V end lost 0 bases, the J end lost 0 bases, and 13 bases lay between the germline ends. The CDR3, as DNA: TGCGCCAGCAGCTTGGCCCGGGACGCAGGCTCTGGGGCCAACGTCCTGACTTTC. Translated: CASSLARDAGSGANVLTF. Supplemented by reference TRBV5-1 and TRBJ2-6, the full variable domain reads KAGVTQTPRYLIKTRGQQVTLSCSPISGHRSVSWYQQTPGQGLQFLFEYFSETQRNKGNFPGRFSGRQFSNSRSEMNVSTLELGDSALYLCASSLARDAGSGANVLTFGAGSRLTVL.

The rearrangement joins TRBV7-9 to TRBJ1-2; TRBD1 is a possible D gene (5 bases). V was trimmed by 7 bases and J by 6 bases, leaving 12 bases between them. This CDR3 is 12 amino acids long. Germline CDR1 and CDR2: SEHNR and FQNEAQ (reference sequence). This CDR3 is CASTRGRDGYTF. CDR3 sequence (DNA): TGTGCCAGCACTCGGGGACGAGATGGCTACACCTTC.